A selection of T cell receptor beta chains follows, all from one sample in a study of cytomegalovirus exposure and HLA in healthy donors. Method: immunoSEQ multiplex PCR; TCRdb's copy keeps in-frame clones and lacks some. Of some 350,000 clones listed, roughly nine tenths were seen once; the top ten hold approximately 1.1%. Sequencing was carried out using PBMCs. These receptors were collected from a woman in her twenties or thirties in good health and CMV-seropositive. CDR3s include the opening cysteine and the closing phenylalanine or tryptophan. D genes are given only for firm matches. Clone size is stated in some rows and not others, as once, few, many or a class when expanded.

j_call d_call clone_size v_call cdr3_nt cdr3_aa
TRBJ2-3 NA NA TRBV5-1 TGCGCCAGCAGCACCCCGGGCAGGTCAAGAGATACGCAGTATTTT CASSTPGRSRDTQYF
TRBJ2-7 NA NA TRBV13 TGTGCCAGCAGCTTAGGCGGGTCCGACCTACACGAGCAGTACTTC CASSLGGSDLHEQYF
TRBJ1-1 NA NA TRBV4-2 TGTGCCAGCAGCCAAGAGGTCAGGGCGAGCACTGAAGCTTTCTTT CASSQEVRASTEAFF
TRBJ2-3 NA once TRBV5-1 TGCGCCGGGGAGAGGGGAAGTTCTAGCACAGATACGCAGTATTTT CAGERGSSSTDTQYF
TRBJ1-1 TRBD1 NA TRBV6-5 TGTGCCAGCAGTCCGGGACAGATGAACACTGAAGCTTTCTTT CASSPGQMNTEAFF
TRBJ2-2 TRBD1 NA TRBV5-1 TGCGCCAGCAGCTTGTTGCCCCCCGGGACAGGGAAATCCGGGGAGCTGTTTTTT CASSLLPPGTGKSGELFF
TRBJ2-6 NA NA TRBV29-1 TGCAGCGTCGGTGGGGGGACGGGGGCCAACGTCCTGACTTTC CSVGGGTGANVLTF
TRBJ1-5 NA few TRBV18 TGTGCCAGCTCACCAGGCAGGGGAGATCAGCCCCAGCATTTT CASSPGRGDQPQHF
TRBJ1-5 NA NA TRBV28 TGTGCCAGTTGGCAGGGCAATCAGCCCCAGCATTTT CASWQGNQPQHF
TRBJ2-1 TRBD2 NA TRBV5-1 TGCGCCAGCAGCTCGGGACTAGCGGGAGGCAATGAGCAGTTCTTC CASSSGLAGGNEQFF
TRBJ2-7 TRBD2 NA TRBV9 TGTGCCAGCTCCGGGACTAGCGGGGGAAAGTTCTCCTACGAGCAGTACTTC CASSGTSGGKFSYEQYF
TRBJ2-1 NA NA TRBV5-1 TGCGCCAGCAGCTTGGACTACAATGAGCAGTTCTTC CASSLDYNEQFF
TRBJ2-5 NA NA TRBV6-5 TGTGCCAGCAGTTACCTGACAGGACAAGAGACCCAGTACTTC CASSYLTGQETQYF
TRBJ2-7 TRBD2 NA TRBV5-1 TGCGCCAGCAGCTCGGGGGGGCGTTACGAGCAGTACTTC CASSSGGRYEQYF
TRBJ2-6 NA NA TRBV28 TGTGCCAGCAGTTTTACAACAGGTACCGGGGCCAACGTCCTGACTTTC CASSFTTGTGANVLTF
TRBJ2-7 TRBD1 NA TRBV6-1 TGTGCCAGCAGTTTGGGACAGGGGAGTACCTACGAGCAGTACTTC CASSLGQGSTYEQYF
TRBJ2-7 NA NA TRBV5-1 TGCGCCAGCAGCTTGGGGACGGGCTACGAGCAGTACTTC CASSLGTGYEQYF
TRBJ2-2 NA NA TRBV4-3 TGCGCCAGCAGCCAAGATCGCACCGGGGAGCTGTTTTTT CASSQDRTGELFF
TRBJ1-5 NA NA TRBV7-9 TGTGCCAGCAGCTTATCGTCCGGGGCTAGCAATCAGCCCCAGCATTTT CASSLSSGASNQPQHF
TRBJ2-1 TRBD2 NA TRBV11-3 TGTGCCAGCAGCCCTAGCGGGAGGTACAATGAGCAGTTCTTC CASSPSGRYNEQFF
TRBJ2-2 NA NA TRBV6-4 TGTGCCAGCAGTGACTCGACCTCAGGCGACACCGGGGAGCTGTTTTTT CASSDSTSGDTGELFF
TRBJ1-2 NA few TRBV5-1 TGCGCCAGCAGCCTGAGGGGAGGGTCCAACTATGGCTACACCTTC CASSLRGGSNYGYTF
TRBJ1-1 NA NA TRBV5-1 TGCGCCAGCAGCTTGACCGCCTCCATTGGGAACACTGAAGCTTTCTTT CASSLTASIGNTEAFF
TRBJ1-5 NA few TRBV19 TGTGCCAGTAGTGTATCAGGGAAAGGCAATCAGCCCCAGCATTTT CASSVSGKGNQPQHF